The 9 T cell receptor beta chains reported below all come from one sample, sequenced in a study of blood T cell repertoires in COVID-19. Libraries were prepared by immunoSEQ multiplex PCR; TCRdb keeps only in-frame clonotypes and omits some of them. The table shows more than 250,000 clones, with approximately 86% occurring only once. Sequencing was carried out using peripheral blood. The receptor source for this set is a human donor in a cohort sampled during active COVID-19.

CDR3 region: CASSIVSGTALPIYGYTF. The CDR3 DNA reads TGTGCCAGTAGTATAGTCTCCGGGACAGCGCTCCCCATTTATGGCTACACCTTC. This chain uses TRBV19 with TRBJ1-2, with 7 bases lining up with TRBD1. V lost 1 base and J lost 5; bases outside the gene matches: 16. The CDR3 covers 18 residues. Germline V gene data show CDR1 as LNHDA and CDR2 as SQIVND (reference sequence).

This chain joins TRBV2 and TRBJ2-2, with a possible D match to TRBD1 (5 bases). V lost 6 bases and J lost 1, with 12 bases in between. CDR3 length: 15 amino acids. Germline V gene sequence: CDR1 SNHLY, CDR2 FYNNEI. The CDR3 DNA is TGTGCCAGCAGCAGGGATTTGGGGAACACCGGGGAGCTGTTTTTT. Protein: CASSRDLGNTGELFF.

The V call is TRBV18, the J call TRBJ2-7; tentatively, D is TRBD1 (6 bases). The CDR3 has 13 amino acids. Germline values: CDR1 KGHSH, CDR2 LQKENI. Trimming pared 8 bases from V and 6 bases from J, leaving 17 bases between. This CDR3 reads CASPTGRRGEQYF. The CDR3 DNA sequence: TGTGCCAGCCCCACAGGGAGAAGAGGCGAGCAGTACTTC.

The J gene is TRBJ2-7, the V gene TRBV5-5; tentatively, D is TRBD2 (6 bases). Trimming took off 0 bases at V and 7 bases at J, with 17 bases between the two ends. The CDR3 is 15 residues long. Germline V gene sequence: CDR1 SGHKS, CDR2 YYEKEE (reference sequence). The CDR3, as DNA: TGTGCCAGCAGCTTGGAGGCCGTGGAGGGTGGGGAGCAGTACTTC. Its translation: CASSLEAVEGGEQYF.

The chain couples TRBV28 to TRBJ2-1, with D possibly matching TRBD1 (6 bases). The V end lost 3 bases, the J end lost 6 bases, and 15 bases lay between the germline ends. CDR1 MDHEN and CDR2 SYDVKM come from the germline V gene. This CDR3 is 15 amino acids long. The CDR3 DNA reads TGTGCCAGCAGTTTCGACAGGCCCCTGGGCAATGAGCAGTTCTTC. This translates into CASSFDRPLGNEQFF.

This clone has a single count. This chain uses TRBV11-2 with TRBJ2-1, with 8 bases aligning to TRBD2. Germline CDR1 and CDR2: SGHAT and FQNNGV. After removal of 1 base from V and 2 bases from J, the junction contained 4 bases not matched to a gene. CDR3 length: 16 amino acids. The CDR3 protein is CASSLGAGATYNEQFF. CDR3 coding DNA: TGTGCCAGCAGCTTAGGAGCGGGGGCTACCTACAATGAGCAGTTCTTC. The full variable domain, with the rest looked up from reference TRBV11-2 and TRBJ2-1, is EAGVAQSPRYKIIEKRQSVAFWCNPISGHATLYWYQQILGQGPKLLIQFQNNGVVDDSQLPKDRFSAERLKGVDSTLKIQPAKLEDSAVYLCASSLGAGATYNEQFFGPGTRLTVL.

The chain is built from TRBV28 and TRBJ2-7; 11 bases are shared with TRBD2. V was pared by 3 bases and J by 7 bases, with 14 bases of the junction left unmatched. CDR3 size: 17 residues. Germline V gene sequence: CDR1 MDHEN, CDR2 SYDVKM. The DNA of the CDR3 is TGTGCCAGCAGTTTCCCCCAAGCTAGCGGGAGGCGGTCGGAGCAGTACTTC. Its protein product is CASSFPQASGRRSEQYF.

The chain couples TRBV21-1 to TRBJ1-1; the table names TRBD1, a call not compared with the DNA. TRBV21-1 is a pseudogene. CDR3 length equals 20 residues. Written as DNA, the CDR3 is TGTGCCAGCAGCAAAGTGAGGCCAGGGGGCAACTTACTGATGAACACTGAAGCTTTCTTT. The encoded protein is CASSKVRPGGNLLMNTEAFF.

This rearrangement joins TRBV11-2 to TRBJ1-3; tentative D call: TRBD1 (5 bases). Per the germline V gene, CDR1 is SGHAT and CDR2 is FQNNGV. CDR3 length equals 17 residues. With 0 bases removed from V and 0 bases from J, the gap between germline ends came to 12 bases. CDR3 nucleotide sequence: TGTGCCAGCAGCTTAGATCCCACAGGATACTCTGGAAACACCATATATTTT. Its protein is CASSLDPTGYSGNTIYF.